This T cell receptor beta chain was recovered during a study of early T cells in non-severe SARS-CoV-2 infection. Trimming at V came to 5 bases and at J to 4 bases, leaving 5 bases not matched to a gene. Germline loops: CDR1 SGHVS, CDR2 FNYEAQ. This CDR3 has 14 amino acids. This clonotype appeared many times. TCRdb used MiXCR to reprocess the 5' RACE reads, holding one entry per CDR3 protein. The data show tens of thousands of distinct CDR3 sequences, 5.1% seen once. The origin of this receptor is an adult who was a healthcare worker with PCR-confirmed SARS-CoV-2 infection or an uninfected control (not recorded which). The sequencing input was whole blood. The chain has TRBV7-6 and TRBJ2-3; 8 positions match TRBD2. CDR3 region: CASSPGGGADTQYF. The CDR3 coding sequence is TGTGCCAGCAGCCCCGGGGGGGGTGCAGATACGCAGTATTTT.